The following is a TCR beta chain sequence with its context. In germline, CDR1 is KGHSH, CDR2 LQKENI. The V and J ends lost 3 bases and 7 bases respectively, with 12 bases between them. This CDR3 spans 14 amino acids. This sample was included in a study of blood T cell repertoires in COVID-19. Authors' methods: Reference gene primer amplification gave nucleated cell count estimates. Libraries were prepared by immunoSEQ multiplex PCR; TCRdb keeps only in-frame clonotypes and omits some of them. V and J calls plus clone size are reproduced from that table; the DNA served to infer D and trimming. Of tens of thousands of clones in the sample, 70% to 85% were seen once.

Specimen: peripheral blood. The sequence was collected from a man in his 70s with acute or convalescent COVID-19. The chain carries TRBV18 and TRBJ1-4; D is undetermined. The CDR3 region has the DNA TGTGCCAGCTCACCGACGGCTACGGGTGAAAAACTGTTTTTT. This codes for CASSPTATGEKLFF.